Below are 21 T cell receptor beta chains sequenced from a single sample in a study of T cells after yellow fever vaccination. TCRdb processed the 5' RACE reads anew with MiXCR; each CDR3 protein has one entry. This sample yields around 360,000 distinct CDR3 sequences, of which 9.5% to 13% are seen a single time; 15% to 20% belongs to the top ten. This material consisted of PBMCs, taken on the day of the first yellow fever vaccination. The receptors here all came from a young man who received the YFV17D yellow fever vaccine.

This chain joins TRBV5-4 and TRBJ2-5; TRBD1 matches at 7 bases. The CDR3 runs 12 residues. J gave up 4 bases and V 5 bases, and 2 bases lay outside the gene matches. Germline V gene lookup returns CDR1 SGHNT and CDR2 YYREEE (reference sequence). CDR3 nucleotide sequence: TGTGCCAGCAGGGACAGGTCAGAGACCCAGTACTTC. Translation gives CASRDRSETQYF.

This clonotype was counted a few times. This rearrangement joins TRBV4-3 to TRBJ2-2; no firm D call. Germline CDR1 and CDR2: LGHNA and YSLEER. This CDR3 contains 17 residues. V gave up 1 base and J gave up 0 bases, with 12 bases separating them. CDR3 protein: CASSQGGSSANTGELFF. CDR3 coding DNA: TGCGCCAGCAGCCAAGGAGGAAGCAGCGCGAACACCGGGGAGCTGTTTTTT.

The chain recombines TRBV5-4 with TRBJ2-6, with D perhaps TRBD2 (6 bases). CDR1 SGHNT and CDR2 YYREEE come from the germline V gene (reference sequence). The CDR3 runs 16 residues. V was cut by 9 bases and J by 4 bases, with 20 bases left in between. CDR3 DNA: TGTGCCATGAGCCCTCCGGGGGTGGTCGGGGCCAACGTCCTGACTTTC. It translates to CAMSPPGVVGANVLTF.

CDR3 loop: CASSVELADTQYF. CDR3 DNA: TGTGCCAGCAGCGTAGAACTGGCAGATACGCAGTATTTT. The V gene is TRBV9, the J gene TRBJ2-3; D remains ambiguous. The V and J ends lost 0 bases and 4 bases respectively, with 6 bases between them. The CDR3 is 13 amino acids. Per the germline V gene, CDR1 is SGDLS and CDR2 is YYNGEE.

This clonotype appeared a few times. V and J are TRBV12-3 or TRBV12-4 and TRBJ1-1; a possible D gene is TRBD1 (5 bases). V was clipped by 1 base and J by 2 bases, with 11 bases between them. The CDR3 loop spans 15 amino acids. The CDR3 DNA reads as TGTGCCAGCAGTTTAGTGGGCACAGGTAACACTGAAGCTTTCTTT. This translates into CASSLVGTGNTEAFF.

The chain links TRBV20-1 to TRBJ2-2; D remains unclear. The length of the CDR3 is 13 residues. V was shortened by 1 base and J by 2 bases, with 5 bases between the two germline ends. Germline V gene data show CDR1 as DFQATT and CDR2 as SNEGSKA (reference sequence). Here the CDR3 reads CSARVINTGELFF. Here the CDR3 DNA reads TGCAGTGCTAGAGTTATAAACACCGGGGAGCTGTTTTTT.

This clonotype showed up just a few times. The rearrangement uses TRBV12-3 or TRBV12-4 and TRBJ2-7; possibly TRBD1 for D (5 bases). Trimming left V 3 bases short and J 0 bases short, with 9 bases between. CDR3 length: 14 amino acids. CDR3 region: CASSFLGASYEQYF. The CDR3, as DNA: TGTGCCAGCAGTTTTCTAGGGGCCTCCTACGAGCAGTACTTC.

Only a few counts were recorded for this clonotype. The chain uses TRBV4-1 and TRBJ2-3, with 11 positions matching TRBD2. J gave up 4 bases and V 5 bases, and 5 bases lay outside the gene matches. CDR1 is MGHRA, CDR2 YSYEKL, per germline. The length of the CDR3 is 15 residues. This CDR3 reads CASSRLAGLADTQYF. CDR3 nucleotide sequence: TGCGCCAGCAGCAGACTAGCGGGGCTTGCAGATACGCAGTATTTT.

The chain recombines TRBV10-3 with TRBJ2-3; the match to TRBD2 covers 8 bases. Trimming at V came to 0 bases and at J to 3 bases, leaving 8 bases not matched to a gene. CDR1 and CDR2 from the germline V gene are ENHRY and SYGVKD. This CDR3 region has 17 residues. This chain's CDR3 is CAISESSAGGSTDTQYF. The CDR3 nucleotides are TGTGCCATCAGTGAGTCTTCTGCGGGGGGCAGTACAGATACGCAGTATTTT.

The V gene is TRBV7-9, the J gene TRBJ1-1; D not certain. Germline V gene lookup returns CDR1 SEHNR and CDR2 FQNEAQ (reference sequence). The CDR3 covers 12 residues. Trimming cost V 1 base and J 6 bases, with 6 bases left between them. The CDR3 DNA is TGTGCCAGCAGCTTAGTCGACGCTGAAGCTTTCTTT. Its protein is CASSLVDAEAFF.

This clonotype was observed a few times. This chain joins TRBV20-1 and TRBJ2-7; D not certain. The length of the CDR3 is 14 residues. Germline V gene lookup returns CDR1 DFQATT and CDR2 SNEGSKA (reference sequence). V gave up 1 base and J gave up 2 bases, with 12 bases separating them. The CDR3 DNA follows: TGCAGTGCTAGAGGCAGTAACCGGGCCTACGAGCAGTACTTC. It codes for CSARGSNRAYEQYF.

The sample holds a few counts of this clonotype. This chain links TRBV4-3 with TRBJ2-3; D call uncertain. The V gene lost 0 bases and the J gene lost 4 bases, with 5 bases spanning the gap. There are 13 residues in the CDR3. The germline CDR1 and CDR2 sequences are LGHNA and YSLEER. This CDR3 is CASSQDSADTQYF. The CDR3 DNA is TGCGCCAGCAGCCAAGATTCGGCAGATACGCAGTATTTT.

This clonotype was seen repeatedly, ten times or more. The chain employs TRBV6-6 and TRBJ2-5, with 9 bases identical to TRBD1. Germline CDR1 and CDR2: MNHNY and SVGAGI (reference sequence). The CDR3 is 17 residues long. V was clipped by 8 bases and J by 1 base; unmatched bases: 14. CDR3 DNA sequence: TGTGCCAGCGGCAACAGGGGGCCGTCTTTTTCCCAAGAGACCCAGTACTTC. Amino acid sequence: CASGNRGPSFSQETQYF.

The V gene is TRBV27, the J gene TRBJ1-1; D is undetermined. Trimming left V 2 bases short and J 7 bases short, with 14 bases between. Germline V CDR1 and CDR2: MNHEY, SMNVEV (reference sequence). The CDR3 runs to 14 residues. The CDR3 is CASSLPSRQGEAFF. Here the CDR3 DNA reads TGTGCCAGCAGTTTACCAAGTCGGCAAGGTGAAGCTTTCTTT.

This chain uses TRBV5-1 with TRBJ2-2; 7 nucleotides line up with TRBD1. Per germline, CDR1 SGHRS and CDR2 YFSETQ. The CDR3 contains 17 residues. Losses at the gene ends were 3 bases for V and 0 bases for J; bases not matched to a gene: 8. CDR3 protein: CASSSPPGQTNTGELFF. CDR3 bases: TGCGCCAGCAGCTCGCCTCCGGGACAGACGAACACCGGGGAGCTGTTTTTT.

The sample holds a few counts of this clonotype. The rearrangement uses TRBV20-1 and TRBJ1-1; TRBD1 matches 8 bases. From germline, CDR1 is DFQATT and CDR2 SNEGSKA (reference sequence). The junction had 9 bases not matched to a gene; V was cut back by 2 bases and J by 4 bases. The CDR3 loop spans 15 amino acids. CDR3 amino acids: CSARRSGGLGTEAFF. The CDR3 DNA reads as TGCAGTGCTAGAAGGTCAGGGGGCCTGGGCACTGAAGCTTTCTTT.

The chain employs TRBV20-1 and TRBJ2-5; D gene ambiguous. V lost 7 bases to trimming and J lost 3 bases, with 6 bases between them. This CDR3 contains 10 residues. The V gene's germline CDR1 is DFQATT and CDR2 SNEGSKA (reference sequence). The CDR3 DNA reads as TGCAGTGGGCTGGAAGAGACCCAGTACTTC. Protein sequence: CSGLEETQYF.

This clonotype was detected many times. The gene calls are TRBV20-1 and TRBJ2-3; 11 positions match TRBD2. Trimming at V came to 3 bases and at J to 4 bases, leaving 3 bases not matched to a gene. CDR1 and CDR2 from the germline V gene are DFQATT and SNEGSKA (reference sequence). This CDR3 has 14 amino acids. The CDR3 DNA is TGCAGTGCTAGTGATAGCGGGGGGGCAGATACGCAGTATTTT. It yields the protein CSASDSGGADTQYF.

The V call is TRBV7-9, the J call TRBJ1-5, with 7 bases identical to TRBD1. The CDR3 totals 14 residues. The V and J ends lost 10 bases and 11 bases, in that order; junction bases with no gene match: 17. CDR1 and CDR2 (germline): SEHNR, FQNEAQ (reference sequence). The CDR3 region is CATSPGTDPGAQHF. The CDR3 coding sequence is TGTGCCACCTCTCCCGGGACAGACCCCGGAGCCCAGCATTTT.

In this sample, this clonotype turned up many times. CDR3 loop: CASSSDRVGEKLFF. The CDR3, as DNA: TGTGCCAGCAGTTCTGACAGGGTGGGGGAAAAACTGTTTTTT. The chain employs TRBV6-5 and TRBJ1-4, with 7 bases identical to TRBD1. The CDR3 extends over 14 amino acids. V lost 4 bases, J lost 8 bases, and 7 bases stayed unmatched. Germline-derived CDR1 and CDR2 are MNHEY and SVGAGI.

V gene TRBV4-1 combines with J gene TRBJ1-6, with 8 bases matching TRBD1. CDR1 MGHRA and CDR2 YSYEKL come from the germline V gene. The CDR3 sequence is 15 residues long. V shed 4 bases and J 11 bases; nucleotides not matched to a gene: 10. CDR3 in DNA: TGCGCCAGCAGCCGCTCCGGACAGGGAGAAGCACCCCTCCACTTT. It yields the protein CASSRSGQGEAPLHF.